This T cell receptor beta chain is from a study of T cell repertoires in cytomegalovirus infection (dated by TCRdb to the late 2010s). Regarding the complete study: Peptide stimulations targeted recently identified HLA-C-restricted CMV epitopes, whose presentation resists viral immunomodulation, together with well-studied HLA-B-restricted epitopes. Donor HLA type was relevant to the analysis, as public TCR beta signatures indicated carriage of CMV infection together with the matching HLA type.

Explained via the paper, the treatment or condition label denotes: in vitro stimulation with specific CMV peptide epitopes to enrich CMV-specific T cells. Remarks on this clonotype: Its antigen target is currently unknown. Base qualities are missing; no much larger clone stands one base away.

The full study reports these points: Cumulative frequency of public TCR beta family members discriminated carriers of CMV infection plus the relevant HLA type in this cohort and an independent 352-donor cohort. In the ex vivo response, HLA-C-restricted CMV-specific TCR beta clonotypes were dominant, and in two of eight donors the single most frequent clonotype came from this HLA-C-restricted group.

Sequencing instrument: Illumina HiSeq 1500. TCRdb cleaned the public reads at Q25 with fastp, built clones with MiXCR and kept in-frame beta chains. Here each entry gathers all rows of one CDR3 protein and keeps the most common genes and DNA. This sample is represented by some 480,000 distinct CDR3 sequences; 33% of them were singletons. The ten biggest clones cover roughly 17% of the sample. Material: cultured PBMCs, obtained from culture after CMV antigen stimulation. The receptor's source is a human donor in good health (CMV status not recorded). Some clones in this sample may be carry-over from other donors' samples.

The CDR3 protein sequence reads: CASSKTGGFNQPQHF. Read as DNA, the sequence is TGTGCCAGCAGCAAGACAGGGGGCTTCAATCAGCCCCAGCATTTT. This receptor chain uses TRBV7-4 and TRBJ1-5, and TRBD1 matches 10 of the central bases. Sequences SGHVT (CDR1) and SQSDAQ (CDR2) are obtained from the germline V gene. There are 15 amino acids in the CDR3, from cysteine to phenylalanine inclusive. Of all the DNA, just the CDR3 is kept, 45 bases in frame from base 1. Relative to germline, V is missing 5 bases and J is missing 3 bases, with 4 bases of the junction outside any gene match.